This record concerns one T cell receptor beta chain sequence. Produced via immunoSEQ multiplex PCR; TCRdb's table is partial and in-frame only. The table shows approximately 81,000 clones, with approximately 94% occurring only once. The sample comes from a study of technical replicates of blood from a handful of donors. The ends were cut back, 6 bases at V and 6 bases at J, with 12 bases in the middle. Germline values: CDR1 WNHNN, CDR2 SYGVQD (reference sequence). The CDR3 has 12 amino acids. This chain joins TRBV10-1 and TRBJ2-7; a possible D gene is TRBD1 (6 bases). The sequenced sample was T cells isolated from PBMCs. This TCR derives from a human donor in good health. The CDR3 DNA is TGCGCCAGCAGCACAGGGTCAGGCGAGCAGTACTTC. This sequence encodes CASSTGSGEQYF.